The T cell receptor (beta chain) described here comes from a study of tumor-infiltrating lymphocytes in primary liver carcinoma. The overall study: About 3.65 to 7.13 million productive TCRbeta reads were obtained from the samples, with similar numbers across tissue types.

Looked up from germline, CDR1 is SGHKS and CDR2 is YYEKEE (reference sequence). The CDR3 is made up of 15 amino acids. Without any cell sorting, roughly 17-31 mg of bulk tissue yielded co-extracted RNA and DNA. Each participant had primary liver carcinoma, and surgical resection was the treatment. Among the patients, all had chronic HBV infection and none had been treated. TCR beta cDNA was made from around 460 ng total RNA with a constant-region primer. TCR beta libraries came from three nested multiplex PCR rounds using slightly modified ARM-PCR. With TRBV1-TRBV30 forward primers and a C-beta reverse primer, the first two PCR rounds were run for roughly 10 cycles each. TCRdb reprocessed the multiplex PCR reads via MiXCR and lists one record per CDR3 protein. The data contain some 40,000 distinct CDR3 sequences, about 75% of them singletons. Note on this clonotype: Its antigen remains unidentified. The junction shows a germline mismatch at one end, possibly a read error.

Whole-study results and caveats: For tumor-adjacent and tumor-blood pairs, overlap was less than that seen for tumor region pairs.

This chain joins TRBV5-5 and TRBJ2-6, with unresolved D. Sequencing was done on a sample of tumor-adjacent normal liver tissue. This receptor was obtained from a man between 35 and 55 years old with primary liver carcinoma and hepatitis B virus infection. CDR3 coding DNA: TGTGCCAGCAGCTGGTCGGCCACTGGGGTCAACGTCCTGACTTTC. The encoded protein is CASSWSATGVNVLTF.